The rows below give T cell receptor beta chains drawn from one sample of a study of T cells in Graves' hyperthyroidism and ophthalmopathy. TCRdb re-called the multiplex PCR reads with MiXCR, one entry per CDR3 protein. Here the sample spans over 700,000 distinct CDR3 sequences, approximately 40% being singletons. Specimen: blood. The receptors stem from a woman in her thirties or forties with Graves' hyperthyroidism. Each CDR3 is given without its conserved first and last residue. A D gene is named only where the DNA matches it firmly.

D,V,J,CDR3
TRBD2,TRBV11-2,TRBJ2-5,ASSSRTSVQETQY
NA,TRBV7-9,TRBJ2-7,ASSLGKEAYEQY
NA,TRBV7-9,TRBJ1-2,ASSRGPNNGDYGYT
NA,TRBV20-1,TRBJ2-5,SAQAGANGDTQY
TRBD1,TRBV6-5,TRBJ1-4,ASSYFPTGTGGESEKLF
TRBD1,TRBV7-2,TRBJ1-5,ASSPGGGQALNQPQH
TRBD1,TRBV20-1,TRBJ1-2,SAPDRSINYGYT
TRBD1,TRBV5-4,TRBJ1-5,ASSADRGRGQPQH
NA,TRBV7-2,TRBJ2-7,ACSLYGDAEQY
NA,TRBV29-1,TRBJ1-1,SVEFGGFDTEAF
NA,TRBV5-4,TRBJ1-1,ASSRGGNTEAF
NA,TRBV7-2,TRBJ2-7,ASSQQGGLYEQY
NA,TRBV2,TRBJ2-7,ASSQDSEGQY
NA,TRBV7-9,TRBJ1-2,ASSPVGGAGYT